Listed here is a single TCR beta chain. Its antigen is not known. The data are from a study of vaccination and CD4 T cells after COVID-19. Cultured CD4+ T cell DNA underwent sequencing with the Oncomine TCR Beta short-read assay. Via MiXCR, TCRdb re-called the PCR reads, giving one row per CDR3 protein. The sample consists of 10,000 to 15,000 distinct CDR3 sequences, over 65% of them appearing once. Treatment indicated: roughly 10-day PBMC culture with coronavirus spike peptide pools or control peptides (ViraFEST assay). This CDR3 is 16 amino acids long. Germline CDR1 MNHNS, CDR2 SASEGT. Trimming took 6 bases from V and 2 from J; bases not matched to a gene: 10.

The V and J genes are TRBV6-1 and TRBJ2-5, with 9 bases lining up with TRBD1. The TCR comes from a human donor who had recovered from COVID-19. Source material: CD4+ T cells from blood, cultured in vitro. As DNA, the CDR3 is TGTGCCAGCAGACCGGGACAGGGATTGGGGCAAGAGACCCAGTACTTC. It yields the protein CASRPGQGLGQETQYF.